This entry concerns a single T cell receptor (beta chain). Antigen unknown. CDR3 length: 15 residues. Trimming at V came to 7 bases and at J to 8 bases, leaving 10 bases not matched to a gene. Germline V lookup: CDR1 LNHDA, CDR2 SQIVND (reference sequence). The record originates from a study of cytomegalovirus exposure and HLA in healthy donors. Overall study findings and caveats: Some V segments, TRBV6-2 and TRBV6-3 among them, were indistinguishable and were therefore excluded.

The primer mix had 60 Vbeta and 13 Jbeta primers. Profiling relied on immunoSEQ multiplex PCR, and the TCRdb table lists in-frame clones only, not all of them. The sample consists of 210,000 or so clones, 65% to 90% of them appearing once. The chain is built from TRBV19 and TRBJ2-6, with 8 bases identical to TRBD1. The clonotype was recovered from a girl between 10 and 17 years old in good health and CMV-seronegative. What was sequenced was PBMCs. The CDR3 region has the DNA TGTGCCAGTACCCGTGACAGGGGCCCCACCAACGTCCTGACTTTC. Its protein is CASTRDRGPTNVLTF.